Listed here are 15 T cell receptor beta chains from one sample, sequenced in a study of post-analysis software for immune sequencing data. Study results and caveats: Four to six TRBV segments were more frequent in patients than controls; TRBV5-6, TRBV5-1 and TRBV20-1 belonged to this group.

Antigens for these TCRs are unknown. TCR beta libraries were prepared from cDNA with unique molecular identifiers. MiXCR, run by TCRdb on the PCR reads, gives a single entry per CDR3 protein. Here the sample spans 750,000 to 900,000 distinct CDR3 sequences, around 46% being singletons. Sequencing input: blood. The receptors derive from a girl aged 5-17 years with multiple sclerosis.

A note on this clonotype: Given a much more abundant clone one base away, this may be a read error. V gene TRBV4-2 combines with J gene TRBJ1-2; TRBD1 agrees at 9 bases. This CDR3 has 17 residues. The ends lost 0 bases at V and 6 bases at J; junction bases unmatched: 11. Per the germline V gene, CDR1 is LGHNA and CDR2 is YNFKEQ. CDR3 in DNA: TGTGCCAGCAGCCAAGATTGGACAGGGGTCGGAGGTAATGGCTACACCTTC. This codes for CASSQDWTGVGGNGYTF.

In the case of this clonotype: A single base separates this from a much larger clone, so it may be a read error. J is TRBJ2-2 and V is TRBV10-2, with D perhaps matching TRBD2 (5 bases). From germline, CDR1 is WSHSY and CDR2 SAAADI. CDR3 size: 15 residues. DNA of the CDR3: TGCGCCAGCAGTGGGGGTCGAGATTGGACCGGGGAGCGGTTTTTT. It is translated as CASSGGRDWTGERFF.

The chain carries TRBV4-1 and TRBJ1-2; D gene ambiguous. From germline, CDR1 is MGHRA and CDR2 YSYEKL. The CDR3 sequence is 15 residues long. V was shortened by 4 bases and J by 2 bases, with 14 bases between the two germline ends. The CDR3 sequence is CASSPGGVGNYGYTF. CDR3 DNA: TGCGCCAGCAGCCCCGGCGGTGTGGGAAACTATGGCTACACCTTC.

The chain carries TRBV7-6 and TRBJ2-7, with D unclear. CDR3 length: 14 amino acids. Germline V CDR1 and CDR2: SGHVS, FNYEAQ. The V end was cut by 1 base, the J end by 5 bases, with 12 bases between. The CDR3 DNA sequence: TGTGCCAGCAGCTTAGTCGAGACTCCCCACGAGCAGTACTTC. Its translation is CASSLVETPHEQYF. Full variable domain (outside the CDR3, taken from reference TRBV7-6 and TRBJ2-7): GAGVSQSPRYKVTKRGQDVALRCDPISGHVSLYWYRQALGQGPEFLTYFNYEAQQDKSGLPNDRFSAERPEGSISTLTIQRTEQRDSAMYRCASSLVETPHEQYFGPGTRLTVT.

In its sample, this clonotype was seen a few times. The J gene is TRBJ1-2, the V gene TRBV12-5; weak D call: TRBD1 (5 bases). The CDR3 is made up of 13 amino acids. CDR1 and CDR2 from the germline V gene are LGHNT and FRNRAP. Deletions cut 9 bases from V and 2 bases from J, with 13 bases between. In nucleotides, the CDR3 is TGTGCTAGCGAGGGGAGGGCCAACTATGGCTACACCTTC. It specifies CASEGRANYGYTF. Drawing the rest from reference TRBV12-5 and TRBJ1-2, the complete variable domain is DARVTQTPRHKVTEMGQEVTMRCQPILGHNTVFWYRQTMMQGLELLAYFRNRAPLDDSGMPKDRFSAEMPDATLATLKIQPSEPRDSAVYFCASEGRANYGYTFGSGTRLTVV.

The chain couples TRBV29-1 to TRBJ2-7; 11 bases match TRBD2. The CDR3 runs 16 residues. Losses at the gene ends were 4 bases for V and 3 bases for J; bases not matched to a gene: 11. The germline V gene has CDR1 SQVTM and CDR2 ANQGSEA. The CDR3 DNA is TGCAGCGTTGTTCCCTCCACTAGCGGGAGTTTCTACGAGCAGTACTTC. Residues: CSVVPSTSGSFYEQYF.

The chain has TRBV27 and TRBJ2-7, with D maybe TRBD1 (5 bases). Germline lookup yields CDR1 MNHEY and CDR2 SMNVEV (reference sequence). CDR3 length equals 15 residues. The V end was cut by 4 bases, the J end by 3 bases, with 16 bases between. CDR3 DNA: TGTGCCAGCAGTTACAGGAGCCCTTCTTACTACGAGCAGTACTTC. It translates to CASSYRSPSYYEQYF.

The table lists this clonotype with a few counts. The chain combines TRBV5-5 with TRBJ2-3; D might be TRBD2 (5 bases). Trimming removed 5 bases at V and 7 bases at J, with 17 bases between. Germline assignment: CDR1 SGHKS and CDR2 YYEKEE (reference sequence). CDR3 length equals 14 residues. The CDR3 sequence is CASSPQVEAHTQYF. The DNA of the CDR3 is TGTGCCAGCAGTCCCCAGGTGGAGGCCCATACGCAGTATTTT.

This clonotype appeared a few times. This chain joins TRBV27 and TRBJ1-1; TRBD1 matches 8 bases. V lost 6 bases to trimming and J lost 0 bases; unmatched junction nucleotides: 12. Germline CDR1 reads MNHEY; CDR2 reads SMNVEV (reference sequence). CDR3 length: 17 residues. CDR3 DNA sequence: TGTGCCAGCAGGCACAGGGGGGCAAGGAATATGAACACTGAAGCTTTCTTT. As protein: CASRHRGARNMNTEAFF.

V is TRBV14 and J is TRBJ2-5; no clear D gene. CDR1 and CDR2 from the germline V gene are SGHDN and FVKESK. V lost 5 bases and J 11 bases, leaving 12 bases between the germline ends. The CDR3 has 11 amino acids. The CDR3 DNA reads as TGTGCCAGCAGCACCGGAGAGAAGCAGTACTTC. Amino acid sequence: CASSTGEKQYF.

The CDR3, as DNA: TGTGCCAGCAGCCCGCGCGTGGATCAGCCCCAGCATTTT. It specifies CASSPRVDQPQHF. The rearrangement joins TRBV28 to TRBJ1-5; no firm D call. V lost 6 bases to trimming and J lost 5 bases, with 11 bases between them. The CDR3 totals 13 residues. CDR1 is MDHEN and CDR2 is SYDVKM in the germline V gene.

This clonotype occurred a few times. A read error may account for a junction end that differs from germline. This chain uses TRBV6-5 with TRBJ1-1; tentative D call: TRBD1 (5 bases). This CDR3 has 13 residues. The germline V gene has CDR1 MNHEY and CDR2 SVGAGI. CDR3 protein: CASRDWGNPEAFF. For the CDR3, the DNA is TGTGCCAGCAGGGACTGGGGGAACCCTGAAGCTTTCTTT.

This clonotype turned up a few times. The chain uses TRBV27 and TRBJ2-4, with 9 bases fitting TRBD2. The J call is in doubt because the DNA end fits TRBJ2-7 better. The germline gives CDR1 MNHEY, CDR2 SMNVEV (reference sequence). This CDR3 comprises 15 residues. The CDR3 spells CASSSGLAVFYEQYF. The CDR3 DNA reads TGTGCCAGCAGCTCGGGACTAGCCGTGTTCTACGAGCAGTACTTC.

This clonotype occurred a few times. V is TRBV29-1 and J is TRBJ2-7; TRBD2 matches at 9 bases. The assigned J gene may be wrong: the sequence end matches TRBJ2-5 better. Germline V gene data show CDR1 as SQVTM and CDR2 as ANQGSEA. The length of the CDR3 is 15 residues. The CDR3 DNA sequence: TGCAGCGTTGGGGGGGGGCTAGCGGGATTTTGGACCCAGTACTTC. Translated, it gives CSVGGGLAGFWTQYF.

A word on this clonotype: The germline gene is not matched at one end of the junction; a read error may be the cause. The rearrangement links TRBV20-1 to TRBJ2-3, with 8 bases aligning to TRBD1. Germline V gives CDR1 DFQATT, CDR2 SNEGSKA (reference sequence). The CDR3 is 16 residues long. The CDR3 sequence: CSARDLGQGETDMQYF. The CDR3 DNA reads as TGCAGTGCTAGAGATCTAGGACAGGGAGAGACAGATATGCAGTATTTT.